The table lists the clone carrying this TCR beta chain with a few counts. The antigen remains unidentified. The source of the sample is a study of T-cell reconstitution after alpha-beta-depleted transplantation in children. General study results and limits: A year post-transplant, T-cell counts and diversity derived mostly from newly produced T cells. By about two months after transplant, alpha-beta T cells reportedly arose from several hundred graft clones that had expanded. Certain patients had high TCRbeta diversity at day 60, and it came from recipient T cells and thymic progenitors that survived.

V shed 2 bases and J shed 4 bases, with 11 bases lying between them. Germline CDR1 MNHEY, CDR2 SVGEGT. The CDR3 contains 14 residues. Unique molecular identifiers were used in preparing the TCRbeta library. TCRdb passed the PCR reads through MiXCR, listing each CDR3 protein once. Among under 250,000 distinct CDR3 sequences, about 24% were seen once, and the ten largest hold about 4.8%. This clonotype was obtained from a female patient aged 2-10 years who had a stem cell transplant for congenital amegakaryocytic thrombocytopenia, so the T cells may come from the graft donor. The rearrangement uses TRBV6-2 or TRBV6-3 and TRBJ1-1; TRBD1 might be the D (6 bases). Sequencing was performed on PBMCs, mostly from graft donor cells, taken 360 days after TCRalphabeta/CD19-depleted stem cell transplant. Here the CDR3 reads CASSYVGGATEAFF. The CDR3 coding sequence is TGTGCCAGCAGTTACGTGGGGGGGGCCACTGAAGCTTTCTTT.